The 13 T cell receptor beta chains presented below share a single source sample, sequenced in a study of blood T cell repertoires in COVID-19. The data were produced by immunoSEQ multiplex PCR, yet TCRdb's version contains in-frame clones alone and is incomplete. Of some 100,000 clones listed, more than 75% were seen once; the top ten hold approximately 4.8%. The source material was peripheral blood. These receptors were obtained from a woman aged 80 or older with active COVID-19.

In its sample, this clone was seen once. The gene calls are TRBV2 and TRBJ1-4, with TRBD1 as a possible D gene (6 bases). The V and J ends lost 3 bases and 5 bases respectively, with 16 bases between them. The CDR3 loop spans 16 amino acids. Germline loops: CDR1 SNHLY, CDR2 FYNNEI. The CDR3 spells CASSDRGRGRNEKLFF. CDR3 coding DNA: TGTGCCAGCAGTGACCGTGGCAGGGGAAGGAATGAAAAACTGTTTTTT.

V and J are TRBV29-1 and TRBJ2-7; maybe TRBD1 (6 bases). This CDR3 comprises 12 residues. Germline V lookup: CDR1 SQVTM, CDR2 ANQGSEA. V dropped 3 bases and J dropped 2 bases, with 8 bases sitting between them. The CDR3 region is CSVEAGAYEQYF. The CDR3 region has the DNA TGCAGCGTTGAGGCAGGGGCCTACGAGCAGTACTTC.

V is TRBV5-1 and J is TRBJ2-1, with TRBD2 identical over 9 bases. CDR1 is SGHRS, CDR2 YFSETQ, per germline. The CDR3 contains 13 residues. The V and J ends lost 4 bases and 8 bases, in that order; junction bases with no gene match: 4. The CDR3 here is CASSPGLAYEQFF. CDR3 coding DNA: TGCGCCAGCAGCCCCGGACTAGCGTATGAGCAGTTCTTC.

The chain has TRBV7-9 and TRBJ2-1, with unresolved D. Germline-derived CDR1 and CDR2 are SEHNR and FQNEAQ (reference sequence). The V end was cut by 1 base, the J end by 12 bases, with 10 bases between. The CDR3 is 12 amino acids. CDR3 DNA sequence: TGTGCCAGCAGCTTAGTCGGAGTTGGGCAGTTCTTC. It is translated as CASSLVGVGQFF.

The chain recombines TRBV15 with TRBJ2-1, with D uncertain. With 3 bases removed from V and 6 bases from J, the gap between germline ends came to 6 bases. Germline loops: CDR1 LNHNV, CDR2 YYDKDF (reference sequence). This CDR3 comprises 12 residues. CDR3 sequence reads: CATSRIVNEQFF. The CDR3 DNA sequence: TGTGCCACCAGCAGGATAGTCAATGAGCAGTTCTTC.

The J gene is TRBJ2-1, the V gene TRBV7-8; possibly TRBD2 for D (6 bases). The CDR3 spans 17 residues. CDR1 and CDR2 from the germline V gene are SGHVS and FQNEAQ. Between the trimmed V and J ends, which lost 0 bases and 4 bases, there was a span of 16 bases. Here the CDR3 reads CASSLAAILARYNEQFF. In DNA form, the CDR3 reads TGTGCCAGCAGCTTAGCAGCGATCCTAGCGAGATACAATGAGCAGTTCTTC.

The chain employs TRBV7-3 and TRBJ2-7; a weak D match, TRBD2 (5 bases). The CDR3 runs to 15 residues. Trimming removed 5 bases at V and 0 bases at J, with 14 bases between. The germline gives CDR1 SGHTA, CDR2 FQGTGA. In nucleotides, the CDR3 is TGTGCCAGCAGCCCGAACGGCGGGCGCTCCTACGAGCAGTACTTC. It specifies CASSPNGGRSYEQYF.

This chain connects TRBV3-1 (or the pseudogene TRBV3-2) to TRBJ2-1, with 8 bases that match TRBD1. V dropped 0 bases and J dropped 7; count of bases not matched to a gene: 26. This CDR3 spans 22 amino acids. The germline V gene has CDR1 LGHDT and CDR2 YNNKEL (reference sequence). This CDR3 is CASSQDIFRSRTGFGGENEQFF. The CDR3 coding sequence is TGTGCCAGCAGCCAAGATATCTTTCGTTCGAGGACAGGGTTCGGGGGTGAAAATGAGCAGTTCTTC.

The chain has TRBV10-2 and TRBJ2-3, with TRBD2 matching 13 bases. Germline lookup yields CDR1 WSHSY and CDR2 SAAADI. The V and J ends lost 5 bases and 1 base, in that order; junction bases with no gene match: 12. The CDR3 runs to 19 residues. The DNA for the CDR3 is TGCGCCAGCAGTAGTTTCCCACCGGGACTAGCGGGACGCACAGATACGCAGTATTTT. Encoded protein: CASSSFPPGLAGRTDTQYF.

This clone has just one count. This sequence joins TRBV4-3 and TRBJ1-1, with D maybe TRBD1 (6 bases). The ends were cut back, 1 base at V and 4 bases at J, with 16 bases in the middle. In germline, CDR1 is LGHNA, CDR2 YSLEER. This CDR3 has 16 amino acids. The CDR3 spells CASSQAQGIIGTEAFF. The CDR3 DNA is TGCGCCAGCAGCCAAGCACAGGGTATCATAGGCACTGAAGCTTTCTTT.

This chain joins TRBV12-2 and TRBJ1-5. TRBV12-2 is marked as a pseudogene. This CDR3 spans 17 amino acids. CDR3 sequence: CASRRGEARKKNQPQHF. The CDR3 nucleotides are TGTGCAAGTCGCCGGGGGGAAGCAAGGAAAAAAAATCAGCCCCAGCATTTT.

The chain links TRBV5-5 to TRBJ1-1; D is uncertain. V was trimmed by 2 bases and J by 5 bases, leaving 10 bases between them. CDR1 and CDR2 from the germline V gene are SGHKS and YYEKEE (reference sequence). This CDR3 is 13 amino acids long. The CDR3 DNA sequence: TGTGCCAGCAGCTTAAGGGAGCGGACTGAAGCTTTCTTT. Its translation: CASSLRERTEAFF.

This clone showed up just once. This sequence joins TRBV7-6 and TRBJ1-5, with TRBD1 as a possible D gene (5 bases). Germline CDR1 and CDR2: SGHVS and FNYEAQ. V lost 5 bases and J lost 10, with 21 bases in between. There are 15 residues in the CDR3. In DNA form, the CDR3 reads TGTGCCAGCAGCCCCAGCGGGGGAGGGCTCGAACCCCAGCATTTT. Amino acids: CASSPSGGGLEPQHF. Combining the CDR3 with reference TRBV7-6 and TRBJ1-5 gives the whole variable domain GAGVSQSPRYKVTKRGQDVALRCDPISGHVSLYWYRQALGQGPEFLTYFNYEAQQDKSGLPNDRFSAERPEGSISTLTIQRTEQRDSAMYRCASSPSGGGLEPQHFGDGTRLSIL.